The clone carrying this T cell receptor (beta chain) showed up just a few times. Its matching antigen is unknown. The V and J ends lost 4 bases and 5 bases respectively, with 16 bases between them. This CDR3 region has 14 residues. Germline-derived CDR1 and CDR2 are SGHRS and YFSETQ. The data were taken from a study of beta chain features in type 1 diabetes. Findings and limits, study-wide: Shortening that was moderate but significant affected the TCRB CDR3s of Type 1 diabetes patients in all four CD4+ subsets.

The study reverse transcribed the entire isolated RNA, so it sequenced expressed TCRB transcripts. TCRdb's table, derived via immunoSEQ multiplex PCR, lists solely in-frame clones and lacks some. Of 240,000 or so clones in the sample, approximately 15% were seen once. The TCR was taken from a young man with type 1 diabetes. J is TRBJ2-7 and V is TRBV5-1; the D gene is possibly TRBD1 (6 bases). Sequencing used naive CD4+ T cells from blood. CDR3 nucleotides: TGCGCCAGCAGCCCGACAGGAGTCCGCAACGAGCAGTACTTC. Translation gives CASSPTGVRNEQYF.